The 27 T cell receptor beta chains below were found in one sample sequenced in a study of PD-L1 blockade in urothelial cancer. TCRdb's table, derived via immunoSEQ multiplex PCR, lists solely in-frame clones and lacks some. The sample lists 30,000 to 35,000 clones; 84% were seen once. The source material was PBMCs, sampled around atezolizumab (anti-PD-L1) treatment. These receptor sequences come from a man in his sixties with urothelial cancer.

V usage is TRBV5-1 and J usage is TRBJ2-7; the match to TRBD2 covers 12 bases. The CDR3 is made up of 17 amino acids. V gave up 1 base and J gave up 4 bases; unmatched junction bases: 9. Germline CDR1 and CDR2: SGHRS and YFSETQ. In nucleotides, the CDR3 is TGCGCCAGCAGCTTGTTTCCTAGCGGGGGGGCAATGTACGAGCAGTACTTC. Its protein product is CASSLFPSGGAMYEQYF. The variable domain in full, with the rest retrieved from reference TRBV5-1 and TRBJ2-7, is KAGVTQTPRYLIKTRGQQVTLSCSPISGHRSVSWYQQTPGQGLQFLFEYFSETQRNKGNFPGRFSGRQFSNSRSEMNVSTLELGDSALYLCASSLFPSGGAMYEQYFGPGTRLTVT.

The chain combines TRBV7-9 with TRBJ1-5, with TRBD1 identical over 8 bases. This CDR3 contains 16 residues. Germline V gives CDR1 SEHNR, CDR2 FQNEAQ (reference sequence). The trim removed 5 bases at V and 3 bases at J, leaving 9 bases unmatched. DNA for the CDR3: TGTGCCAGCAGCCCCCGGACAGGGCCCTCCAATCAGCCCCAGCATTTT. The encoded protein is CASSPRTGPSNQPQHF. Using reference TRBV7-9 and TRBJ1-5 for the parts outside the CDR3, the full variable domain is DTGVSQNPRHKITKRGQNVTFRCDPISEHNRLYWYRQTLGQGPEFLTYFQNEAQLEKSRLLSDRFSAERPKGSFSTLEIQRTEQGDSAMYLCASSPRTGPSNQPQHFGDGTRLSIL.

V usage is TRBV5-1 and J usage is TRBJ2-5, with 7 bases aligning to TRBD2. This CDR3 has 15 residues. From germline, CDR1 is SGHRS and CDR2 YFSETQ. V gave up 7 bases and J gave up 2 bases; unmatched junction bases: 11. The CDR3 reads CASYDGGRLQETQYF. For the CDR3, the DNA is TGCGCCAGCTATGACGGCGGGAGACTTCAAGAGACCCAGTACTTC.

V gene TRBV4-3 combines with J gene TRBJ2-1, with 12 positions matching TRBD2. The CDR3 is 15 amino acids. Germline lookup yields CDR1 LGHNA and CDR2 YSLEER. V lost 0 bases and J lost 11; bases outside the gene matches: 5. CDR3 in amino acids: CASSQDRLAGGQQFF. The CDR3 DNA reads TGCGCCAGCAGCCAAGATCGGCTAGCGGGGGGGCAGCAGTTCTTC.

The chain employs TRBV14 and TRBJ2-1; 10 bases are a match to TRBD1. Trimming at V came to 4 bases and at J to 8 bases, leaving 8 bases not matched to a gene. The CDR3 totals 15 residues. Germline V lookup: CDR1 SGHDN, CDR2 FVKESK. The CDR3: CASSRRTGGDDEQFF. CDR3 nucleotide sequence: TGTGCCAGCAGCCGTAGGACAGGGGGGGATGATGAGCAGTTCTTC.

V gene TRBV6-5 combines with J gene TRBJ1-1; possibly TRBD1 for D (5 bases). The CDR3 sequence is 16 residues long. From germline, CDR1 is MNHEY and CDR2 SVGAGI. V lost 2 bases to trimming and J lost 1 base, with 14 bases between them. In DNA form, the CDR3 reads TGTGCCAGCAGTTACCAAGCGGGACGGCGGAACACTGAAGCTTTCTTT. Translating it yields CASSYQAGRRNTEAFF.

CDR3 DNA sequence: TGCGCCAGCAGCTCGACAGGGAGGTACTCACCCCTCCACTTT. This codes for CASSSTGRYSPLHF. This chain links TRBV5-1 with TRBJ1-6; 7 bases map to TRBD1. CDR1 and CDR2 from the germline V gene are SGHRS and YFSETQ. The junction had 7 bases not matched to a gene; V was cut back by 3 bases and J by 10 bases. This CDR3 has 14 amino acids.

The chain couples TRBV5-6 to TRBJ2-1; 16 positions agree with TRBD2. CDR1 and CDR2 (germline): SGHDT, YYEEEE. Trimming cost V 3 bases and J 10 bases; bases outside gene matches: 16. CDR3 length: 19 amino acids. CDR3 residues: CASSWGQGGLAGGLEEQFF. CDR3 nucleotides: TGTGCCAGCAGCTGGGGACAGGGGGGACTAGCGGGAGGGCTGGAAGAGCAGTTCTTC.

This chain joins TRBV5-1 and TRBJ1-5; a weak D match, TRBD1 (5 bases). There are 13 residues in the CDR3. V shed 3 bases and J shed 6 bases, with 10 bases lying between them. Per the germline V gene, CDR1 is SGHRS and CDR2 is YFSETQ. CDR3 nucleotides: TGCGCCAGCAGCTCCCAGGGCGGTCAGCCCCAGCATTTT. Translation gives CASSSQGGQPQHF. The complete variable domain, with remaining parts taken from reference TRBV5-1 and TRBJ1-5, reads KAGVTQTPRYLIKTRGQQVTLSCSPISGHRSVSWYQQTPGQGLQFLFEYFSETQRNKGNFPGRFSGRQFSNSRSEMNVSTLELGDSALYLCASSSQGGQPQHFGDGTRLSIL.

The chain joins TRBV7-2 to TRBJ1-5; a weak D match, TRBD1 (5 bases). The V end was cut by 1 base, the J end by 5 bases, with 15 bases between. The CDR3 spans 16 residues. Germline values: CDR1 SGHTA, CDR2 FQGNSA. This CDR3 is CASSLDPGRAHQPQHF. CDR3 DNA: TGTGCCAGCAGCTTAGATCCCGGCAGGGCGCATCAGCCCCAGCATTTT.

The CDR3 DNA reads as TGTGCCAGCAGTGGGGACAGGGGGCTCCTCGGGCAAGAGACCCAGTACTTC. Protein: CASSGDRGLLGQETQYF. V and J are TRBV6-1 and TRBJ2-5; TRBD1 matches 12 bases. The CDR3 is 17 amino acids. The germline CDR1 and CDR2 sequences are MNHNS and SASEGT. V trimming: 4 bases; J trimming: 2 bases; junction bases outside the gene matches: 8.

V gene TRBV6-5 combines with J gene TRBJ1-5; no clear D gene. CDR1 is MNHEY and CDR2 is SVGAGI in the germline V gene. With 6 bases removed from V and 3 bases from J, the gap between germline ends came to 15 bases. The CDR3 contains 15 residues. CDR3 in DNA: TGTGCCAGCAGCGCGGGGTTGGATCCCAATCAGCCCCAGCATTTT. Residues: CASSAGLDPNQPQHF.

This chain joins TRBV2 and TRBJ2-1; 7 bases are shared with TRBD2. CDR1 is SNHLY and CDR2 is FYNNEI in the germline V gene. This CDR3 spans 11 amino acids. Trimming took 8 bases from V and 11 from J; bases not matched to a gene: 6. The chain's CDR3 is CASRMGGKQFF. Written as DNA, the CDR3 is TGTGCCAGCCGGATGGGGGGGAAGCAGTTCTTC.

The chain carries TRBV18 and TRBJ2-3; 7 bases fit TRBD2. The V segment lost 4 bases and the J segment 0 bases; nucleotides outside the gene matches: 10. The CDR3 length is 17 residues. Germline V gene data show CDR1 as KGHSH and CDR2 as LQKENI. CDR3 protein: CASSLSLAVSSTDTQYF. The CDR3 coding sequence is TGTGCCAGCTCACTTTCCCTAGCGGTGTCTAGCACAGATACGCAGTATTTT.

This rearrangement joins TRBV7-2 to TRBJ2-7, with 8 bases aligning to TRBD1. V lost 5 bases, J lost 4 bases, and 10 bases stayed unmatched. The germline gives CDR1 SGHTA, CDR2 FQGNSA. The CDR3 has 15 amino acids. As DNA, the CDR3 is TGTGCCAGCAGCCCTTCATCCGGGACAGGATACGAGCAGTACTTC. As protein: CASSPSSGTGYEQYF.

The V and J genes are TRBV18 and TRBJ2-7; D remains unclear. Germline loops: CDR1 KGHSH, CDR2 LQKENI. This CDR3 spans 12 amino acids. Trimming left V 5 bases short and J 4 bases short, with 9 bases between. As DNA, the CDR3 is TGTGCCAGCTCAGCCACAGAATACGAGCAGTACTTC. Its protein is CASSATEYEQYF.

This clone is medium-sized (0.01 to 0.1%) by share. The V call is TRBV7-8, the J call TRBJ2-1, with 8 bases matching TRBD2. The V and J ends lost 4 bases and 5 bases, in that order; junction bases with no gene match: 13. Germline CDR1 is SGHVS and CDR2 is FQNEAQ. The CDR3 length is 17 residues. CDR3 in DNA: TGTGCCAGCAGCTCCCGACGCGGGGGGCCAAGGGACAATGAGCAGTTCTTC. Encoded protein: CASSSRRGGPRDNEQFF. The full variable domain, completed using reference TRBV7-8 and TRBJ2-1, is GAGVSQSPRYKVAKRGQDVALRCDPISGHVSLFWYQQALGQGPEFLTYFQNEAQLDKSGLPSDRFFAERPEGSVSTLKIQRTQQEDSAVYLCASSSRRGGPRDNEQFFGPGTRLTVL.

J is TRBJ1-1 and V is TRBV6-6; TRBD1 is a possible D gene (5 bases). Trimming shortened V by 4 bases and J by 5 bases, and 14 bases separated the two germline ends. The CDR3 length is 14 residues. The germline V gene encodes CDR1 MNHNY and CDR2 SVGAGI (reference sequence). CDR3 bases: TGTGCCAGCAGTTCAGGAACCAGGGAAACTGAAGCTTTCTTT. Protein: CASSSGTRETEAFF.

The V gene is TRBV30, the J gene TRBJ2-7; D is unclear. There are 16 residues in the CDR3. V lost 0 bases and J 0 bases, leaving 15 bases between the germline ends. Germline-derived CDR1 and CDR2 are GTSNPN and SVGIG (reference sequence). CDR3 residues: CAWSVMGSLLSYEQYF. The CDR3 DNA follows: TGTGCCTGGAGTGTAATGGGCTCTCTCCTCTCCTACGAGCAGTACTTC.

The chain has TRBV7-2 and TRBJ2-7; maybe TRBD1 (5 bases). This CDR3 is 15 amino acids long. With 5 bases removed from V and 3 bases from J, the gap between germline ends came to 17 bases. Germline CDR1 is SGHTA and CDR2 is FQGNSA. The CDR3 bases are TGTGCCAGCAGCGTCGAGGCCAGGGTTTACTACGAGCAGTACTTC. It yields the protein CASSVEARVYYEQYF.

The genes are TRBV7-8 and TRBJ1-4, with 8 bases identical to TRBD1. The V and J ends lost 5 bases and 7 bases, in that order; junction bases with no gene match: 9. CDR1 SGHVS and CDR2 FQNEAQ come from the germline V gene. The CDR3 has 15 amino acids. This chain's CDR3 is CASSPIDRGGEKLFF. In DNA, the CDR3 is TGTGCCAGCAGCCCAATCGACAGGGGTGGTGAAAAACTGTTTTTT.

V and J are TRBV6-6 and TRBJ2-7, with 8 bases aligning to TRBD2. The CDR3 totals 12 residues. Trimming removed 4 bases from V and 6 bases from J; junction bases left unmatched: 2. Germline values: CDR1 MNHNY, CDR2 SVGAGI (reference sequence). The CDR3 here is CASSFRGGEQYF. The DNA for the CDR3 is TGTGCCAGCAGTTTCCGGGGGGGCGAGCAGTACTTC.

The chain couples TRBV10-3 to TRBJ1-1; D is undetermined. Trimming pared 4 bases from V and 1 base from J, leaving 7 bases between. The CDR3 has 13 residues. Germline CDR1 ENHRY, CDR2 SYGVKD. DNA for the CDR3: TGTGCCATCAGTGGACGGAGGAACACTGAAGCTTTCTTT. This sequence encodes CAISGRRNTEAFF.

The rearrangement uses TRBV5-1 and TRBJ1-2; 9 bases match TRBD1. CDR1 is SGHRS, CDR2 YFSETQ, per germline. Losses at the gene ends were 0 bases for V and 4 bases for J; bases not matched to a gene: 10. The CDR3 is 17 amino acids. The CDR3 nucleotides read TGCGCCAGCAGCTTGGAGGGGACCGGGACAGGGAGCTATGGCTACACCTTC. As protein: CASSLEGTGTGSYGYTF.

This clone was recorded a few times. The chain employs TRBV6-1 and TRBJ1-5; TRBD1 is a possible D gene (5 bases). The CDR3 extends over 13 amino acids. Germline CDR1 and CDR2: MNHNS and SASEGT. The ends were cut back, 8 bases at V and 0 bases at J, with 8 bases in the middle. CDR3 residues: CASLDSSNQPQHF. The CDR3 DNA follows: TGTGCCAGCCTCGACAGTAGCAATCAGCCCCAGCATTTT.

This chain links TRBV10-2 with TRBJ2-2; 7 nucleotides match TRBD2. This CDR3 contains 16 residues. V lost 6 bases to trimming and J lost 1 base; unmatched junction nucleotides: 8. Germline CDR1 reads WSHSY; CDR2 reads SAAADI. CDR3 amino acids: CASSAPSGLNTGELFF. The CDR3 region has the DNA TGCGCCAGCAGCGCTCCTAGCGGATTGAACACCGGGGAGCTGTTTTTT.

The chain uses TRBV4-3 and TRBJ2-1; D is ambiguous. The V gene lost 4 bases and the J gene lost 0 bases, with 10 bases spanning the gap. Germline V CDR1 and CDR2: LGHNA, YSLEER. The CDR3 is 15 residues long. The CDR3 DNA sequence: TGCGCCAGCAGCCCGACAACGAGCTCCTACAATGAGCAGTTCTTC. Its translation is CASSPTTSSYNEQFF.